These T cell receptor beta chains were read from a single sample in a study of blood T cell repertoires in COVID-19. The data were produced by immunoSEQ multiplex PCR, yet TCRdb's version contains in-frame clones alone and is incomplete. The data hold roughly 150,000 clones, with 83% observed a single time. Source material: peripheral blood. All receptors derive from an elderly woman with acute or convalescent COVID-19. Each CDR3 is given with its conserved first and last residue.

CASSQDTYEQYF | TRBV7-9
CATRNTYYGYTF | TRBV12-3/TRBV12-4
CATSRDRDTGEKLFF | TRBV15
CASSSTGNSNSPLHF | TRBV6-2/TRBV6-3
CASSQEDRTNYGYTF | TRBV4-3
CAIAFETGHTNTGELFF | TRBV7-9
CAWSVASGGEKLFF | TRBV30
CASSQASGGTGELFF | TRBV9
CASSIDEGAQPQHF | TRBV19
CASSPLAGSNEKLFF | TRBV28
CASSLEPGTNYGYTF | TRBV5-1
CASSQDERTGHETQYF | TRBV4-3
CASSDFLNYGYTF | TRBV6-1
CASRGGQGVSNQPQHF | TRBV6-6
CASSYSRTGIVTEAFF | TRBV6-2/TRBV6-3
CASSGLAAVWDTQYF | TRBV2
CASSELDEQYF | TRBV2
CASSQAGLAGHTDTQYF | TRBV4-1
CASSASGQGASEQYF | TRBV2
CASSSGGEGEQFF | TRBV5-6
CASSRDTANTGELFF | TRBV6-6
CASSLPSTDTQYF | TRBV7-2